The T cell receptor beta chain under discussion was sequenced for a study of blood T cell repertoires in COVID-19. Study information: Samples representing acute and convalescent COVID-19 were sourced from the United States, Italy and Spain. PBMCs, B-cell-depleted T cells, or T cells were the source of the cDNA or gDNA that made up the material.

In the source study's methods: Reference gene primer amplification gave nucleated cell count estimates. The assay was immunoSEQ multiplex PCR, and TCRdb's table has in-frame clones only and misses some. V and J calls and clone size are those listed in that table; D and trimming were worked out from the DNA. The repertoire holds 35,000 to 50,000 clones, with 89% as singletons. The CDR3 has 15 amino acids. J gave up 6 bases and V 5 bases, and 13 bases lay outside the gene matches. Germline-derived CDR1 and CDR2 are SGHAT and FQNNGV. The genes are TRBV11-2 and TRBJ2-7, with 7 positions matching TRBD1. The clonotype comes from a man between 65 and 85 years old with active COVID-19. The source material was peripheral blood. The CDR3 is CASSIQGLSFIEQYF. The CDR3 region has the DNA TGTGCCAGCAGCATACAGGGGCTGTCTTTTATCGAGCAGTACTTC.